This TCR beta chain was sequenced during a study of molecular identifiers for immune sequencing clone quantification. As for the study in general: Replicates split RNA from approximately 22,000 or 94,000 naive CD8 cells five ways, and the researchers sequenced four portions.

One entry per CDR3 protein results from TCRdb running MiXCR on the PCR reads. The repertoire holds approximately 500,000 distinct CDR3 sequences, 20% to 25% seen once, with about 0.8% in the top ten. Germline CDR1 reads SEHNR; CDR2 reads FQNEAQ (reference sequence). The CDR3 sequence is 14 residues long. Trimming took 6 bases from V and 6 from J; bases not matched to a gene: 9. This clonotype was recorded at least ten times. Sample: naive CD8+ T cells from blood, with Jurkat cell RNA spiked in. Subset in this sample: FACS-sorted CD8+CD4-CCR7+CD45RA+ naive T cells. The source is a human donor in good health. Some libraries in this study had Jurkat cell RNA spiked in. The chain recombines TRBV7-9 with TRBJ2-7; 9 bases agree with TRBD1. CDR3 DNA: TGTGCCAGCAGTTCCCGGGACAGGGTAGTCGAGCAGTACTTC. Translating it yields CASSSRDRVVEQYF.